These 30 T cell receptor beta chains were sequenced from one sample in a study of blood T cells in healthy people across ages. A second PCR, run for about 7 to 11 cycles, used a sample-barcoded 5' primer plus a J-beta primer mix. TCRdb fed the 5' RACE reads into MiXCR, producing one record per CDR3 protein. The data contain roughly 1,500,000 distinct CDR3 sequences, 42% of them seen just once; the ten biggest clones take up roughly 8.2%. The sample comprised blood. These receptors all come from a woman aged 18-29 years in good health.

A few counts support this clonotype. The J gene is TRBJ1-2, the V gene TRBV6-5; 9 nucleotides align to TRBD1. Germline trimming cut 6 bases from V and 6 bases from J; bases unmatched to any gene: 5. The CDR3 contains 13 residues. CDR1 and CDR2 from the germline V gene are MNHEY and SVGAGI. CDR3 bases: TGTGCCAGCAGAATACAGGGGGCGAATGGCTACACCTTC. Its protein product is CASRIQGANGYTF.

A note on this clonotype: An end of the junction differs from the germline gene, which may be a read error. The chain joins TRBV5-1 to TRBJ2-4, with TRBD1 matching over 7 bases. Gene TRBJ2-7 matches the end of the DNA better, so the J call may be wrong. CDR1 and CDR2 (germline): SGHRS, YFSETQ. CDR3 size: 14 residues. This CDR3 is CAGSLRGQTSEQYF. The CDR3, as DNA: TGCGCCGGCAGCTTGAGGGGACAGACGAGCGAGCAGTACTTC.

In its sample, this clonotype was seen a few times. The V gene is TRBV10-3, the J gene TRBJ2-6; TRBD2 is a possible D gene (5 bases). Germline V CDR1 and CDR2: ENHRY, SYGVKD. The CDR3 totals 15 residues. Trimming took 2 bases from V and 2 from J, leaving 7 bases between them. CDR3 DNA: TGTGCCATCAGTGAGACGGGGACTGGGGCCAACGTCCTGACTTTC. Translated: CAISETGTGANVLTF.

V usage is TRBV6-5 and J usage is TRBJ2-5; D ambiguous. Germline V gives CDR1 MNHEY, CDR2 SVGAGI. The CDR3 contains 13 residues. V lost 2 bases, J lost 11 bases, and 15 bases lay in between. DNA of the CDR3: TGTGCCAGCAGTTACCTAGACGGCAGTGAGCAGTACTTC. It translates to CASSYLDGSEQYF.

The chain has TRBV12-3 or TRBV12-4 and TRBJ2-3; 8 bases are shared with TRBD2. With V trimmed by 7 bases and J by 0 bases, 9 bases remained unmatched. There are 16 residues in the CDR3. Here the CDR3 DNA reads TGTGCCAGCACCGAAGGGGCGGGAGGTAGCACAGATACGCAGTATTTT. It codes for CASTEGAGGSTDTQYF.

V gene TRBV7-2 combines with J gene TRBJ2-7, with 10 bases aligning to TRBD2. The trim removed 8 bases at V and 7 bases at J, leaving 20 bases unmatched. This CDR3 has 17 amino acids. CDR1 is SGHTA and CDR2 is FQGNSA in the germline V gene. The CDR3, as DNA: TGTGCCAGCCACCCTAGCGGGGGCCCATTAACCTACAATGAGCAGTACTTC. This codes for CASHPSGGPLTYNEQYF.

This clonotype was observed a handful of times. CDR3 in DNA: TGTGCCCCCTTGGGCAGGGGGCTATCCTATGGCTACACCTTC. This gives the protein CAPLGRGLSYGYTF. The chain links TRBV10-3 to TRBJ1-2; 8 bases align to TRBD1. The CDR3 spans 14 residues. The V gene's germline CDR1 is ENHRY and CDR2 SYGVKD. With V trimmed by 11 bases and J by 4 bases, 12 bases remained unmatched.

This sequence joins TRBV25-1 and TRBJ2-5; 7 nucleotides agree with TRBD1. CDR3 length equals 14 residues. CDR1 and CDR2 from the germline V gene are MGHDK and SYGVNS. V was clipped by 6 bases and J by 5 bases; unmatched bases: 9. The CDR3 coding sequence is TGTGCCAGCAGCCGGGGCAGGGGGTGGGAGACCCAGTACTTC. Translated: CASSRGRGWETQYF.

J is TRBJ1-1 and V is TRBV4-1; D remains unclear. Trimming removed 1 base at V and 0 bases at J, with 18 bases between. Looked up from germline, CDR1 is MGHRA and CDR2 is YSYEKL. This CDR3 spans 18 amino acids. Here the CDR3 reads CASSQGLVPRRVNTEAFF. The DNA for the CDR3 is TGCGCCAGCAGCCAAGGACTTGTCCCACGCCGGGTGAACACTGAAGCTTTCTTT.

The chain employs TRBV7-2 and TRBJ2-7; TRBD2 matches 10 bases. This CDR3 region has 15 residues. The V gene end was trimmed by 5 bases and the J gene end by 7 bases; junction bases not matched to a gene: 11. Germline V gene sequence: CDR1 SGHTA, CDR2 FQGNSA. The CDR3 nucleotides are TGTGCCAGCAGCCATGGACTAGCGGTAGACAATGAGCAGTACTTC. This encodes CASSHGLAVDNEQYF.

The genes are TRBV12-3 or TRBV12-4 and TRBJ2-5, with D perhaps TRBD2 (6 bases). The V end lost 8 bases, the J end lost 2 bases, and 15 bases lay between the germline ends. This CDR3 spans 14 amino acids. The CDR3 reads CASSRVGGQETQYF. The CDR3 DNA is TGTGCCAGCTCCCGGGTGGGGGGTCAAGAGACCCAGTACTTC.

This clonotype was counted a few times. The rearrangement joins TRBV7-2 to TRBJ2-1; 9 nucleotides agree with TRBD2. Germline V lookup: CDR1 SGHTA, CDR2 FQGNSA. The CDR3 contains 16 residues. J lost 5 bases, V lost 0 bases, and 5 bases had no gene match. CDR3 amino acids: CASSLASLAGNNEQFF. DNA of the CDR3: TGTGCCAGCAGCTTAGCGAGTCTAGCGGGAAACAATGAGCAGTTCTTC.

This clonotype was picked up one time. The rearrangement links TRBV3-1 to TRBJ2-1; D is tentatively TRBD1 or TRBD2 (5 bases each). V lost 4 bases and J lost 16, with 14 bases in between. This CDR3 contains 11 residues. Germline loops: CDR1 LGHDT, CDR2 YNNKEL (reference sequence). This CDR3 is CASSPGRGVFF. The DNA of the CDR3 is TGTGCCAGCAGCCCGGGCCGAGGGGTCTTCTTC.

The CDR3 spells CSARDAGMGTSGRAVRYNEQFF. CDR3 nucleotide sequence: TGCAGTGCTAGAGATGCGGGGATGGGGACTAGCGGGAGGGCGGTAAGGTACAATGAGCAGTTCTTC. The V and J genes are TRBV20-1 and TRBJ2-1; 16 bases are shared with TRBD2. Germline loops: CDR1 DFQATT, CDR2 SNEGSKA (reference sequence). CDR3 length equals 22 residues. V was clipped by 0 bases and J by 4 bases; unmatched bases: 18.

The chain uses TRBV6-4 and TRBJ2-2; TRBD2 might be the D (5 bases). The germline gives CDR1 MRHNA, CDR2 SNTAGT. V was trimmed by 2 bases and J by 0 bases, leaving 7 bases between them. This CDR3 is 15 amino acids long. The CDR3 coding sequence is TGTGCCAGCAGTGACGAGGGCACGAACACCGGGGAGCTGTTTTTT. Amino acid sequence: CASSDEGTNTGELFF.

In this sample, this clonotype turned up a few times. The chain carries TRBV12-3 or TRBV12-4 and TRBJ1-4, with 10 bases fitting TRBD1. The CDR3 extends over 13 amino acids. V lost 6 bases, J lost 8 bases, and 3 bases stayed unmatched. The CDR3 loop reads CASSGQGEEKLFF. The CDR3 bases are TGTGCCAGCAGCGGACAGGGGGAAGAAAAACTGTTTTTT.

V gene TRBV3-1 combines with J gene TRBJ2-1, with TRBD2 matching 9 bases. Germline V gene data show CDR1 as LGHDT and CDR2 as YNNKEL (reference sequence). Trimming at V came to 0 bases and at J to 2 bases, leaving 5 bases not matched to a gene. The CDR3 length is 17 residues. DNA of the CDR3: TGTGCCAGCAGCCAAGAGTGGCTAGCGGGAACCTACAATGAGCAGTTCTTC. Translated, it gives CASSQEWLAGTYNEQFF.

This clonotype was recorded a few times. A junction boundary mismatches the germline segment, possibly from a read error. The CDR3 here is CASSRDQYNEQYF. For the CDR3, the DNA is TGTGCTAGCAGCCGAGACCAGTACAATGAGCAGTACTTC. V is TRBV7-7 and J is TRBJ2-1, with D unclear. The J call is doubtful: the DNA matches TRBJ2-7 better. Germline CDR1 reads SSHAT; CDR2 reads FNYEAQ (reference sequence). CDR3 size: 13 residues.

The J gene is TRBJ2-2, the V gene TRBV6-5; possible D gene TRBD2, 6 bases. Deletions cut 0 bases from V and 1 base from J, with 15 bases between. This CDR3 spans 18 amino acids. Germline assignment: CDR1 MNHEY and CDR2 SVGAGI. CDR3 sequence (DNA): TGTGCCAGCAGTTACTCGAGCCGGGGTAGCGGGAACACCGGGGAGCTGTTTTTT. As protein: CASSYSSRGSGNTGELFF.

This clonotype was observed a handful of times. The J gene is TRBJ2-3, the V gene TRBV6-6, with 11 bases that match TRBD2. This CDR3 region has 14 residues. Germline loops: CDR1 MNHNY, CDR2 SVGAGI (reference sequence). Losses at the gene ends were 6 bases for V and 5 bases for J; bases not matched to a gene: 4. This chain's CDR3 is CASSRGLAGDTQYF. CDR3 bases: TGTGCCAGCAGCCGTGGACTAGCGGGAGATACGCAGTATTTT.

This clonotype was seen a few times. This chain uses TRBV14 with TRBJ2-7, with D tentatively TRBD2 (5 bases). CDR1 SGHDN and CDR2 FVKESK come from the germline V gene. The germline V and J ends were trimmed by 1 base and 3 bases, with 13 bases remaining between them. This CDR3 spans 15 amino acids. DNA for the CDR3: TGTGCCAGCAGCCAAGGTGTAAGCGGCCTCTACGAGCAGTACTTC. It translates to CASSQGVSGLYEQYF.

The rearrangement joins TRBV5-1 to TRBJ1-1; the match to TRBD1 covers 11 bases. This CDR3 contains 17 residues. CDR1 and CDR2 from the germline V gene are SGHRS and YFSETQ. With 4 bases clipped from V and 3 bases from J, the junction kept 11 bases outside the gene matches. The CDR3 loop reads CASSQPGQGGRDTEAFF. The CDR3 DNA reads TGCGCCAGCAGCCAACCGGGACAGGGGGGGCGTGACACTGAAGCTTTCTTT.

The V gene is TRBV9, the J gene TRBJ2-3, with 9 bases fitting TRBD2. Germline CDR1 SGDLS, CDR2 YYNGEE. Trimming took 0 bases from V and 5 from J; bases not matched to a gene: 4. There are 15 residues in the CDR3. In DNA form, the CDR3 reads TGTGCCAGCAGCGTAGATAGCGGGGGCAGAGATACGCAGTATTTT. It specifies CASSVDSGGRDTQYF. The full variable domain, completed using reference TRBV9 and TRBJ2-3, is DSGVTQTPKHLITATGQRVTLRCSPRSGDLSVYWYQQSLDQGLQFLIQYYNGEERAKGNILERFSAQQFPDLHSELNLSSLELGDSALYFCASSVDSGGRDTQYFGPGTRLTVL.

This chain joins TRBV29-1 and TRBJ2-5; D is perhaps TRBD1 or TRBD2 (5 bases each). The closer fit of TRBJ2-7 to the DNA end suggests the J call may be wrong. The CDR3 totals 13 residues. Per the germline V gene, CDR1 is SQVTM and CDR2 is ANQGSEA. The DNA of the CDR3 is TGCAGCGTCGCTCTTGGGGGATCACGCGAGCAGTACTTC. This codes for CSVALGGSREQYF.

In its sample, this clonotype was seen a few times. The rearrangement joins TRBV28 to TRBJ2-5, with 7 bases aligning to TRBD1. V lost 10 bases to trimming and J lost 2 bases; unmatched junction nucleotides: 13. CDR3 length: 15 amino acids. Germline V CDR1 and CDR2: MDHEN, SYDVKM. The CDR3 here is CATTKGTVIQETQYF. CDR3 bases: TGTGCCACTACAAAAGGGACAGTTATACAAGAGACCCAGTACTTC. Combining the CDR3 with reference TRBV28 and TRBJ2-5 gives the whole variable domain DVKVTQSSRYLVKRTGEKVFLECVQDMDHENMFWYRQDPGLGLRLIYFSYDVKMKEKGDIPEGYSVSREKKERFSLILESASTNQTSMYLCATTKGTVIQETQYFGPGTRLLVL.

Note on this clonotype: A much bigger clone sits one base away, suggesting this may be a read error. The V gene is TRBV30, the J gene TRBJ1-2; TRBD1 matches at 11 bases. Per germline, CDR1 GTSNPN and CDR2 SVGIG (reference sequence). This CDR3 spans 14 amino acids. Here the CDR3 DNA reads TGTTCCTGGAGCGCCGGGACAGGGGGCTATGGCTACACCTTC. This translates into CSWSAGTGGYGYTF.

This clonotype turned up a few times. The J gene is TRBJ2-7, the V gene TRBV3-1; 7 bases are a match to TRBD1. J gave up 3 bases and V 3 bases, and 14 bases lay outside the gene matches. The germline V gene encodes CDR1 LGHDT and CDR2 YNNKEL (reference sequence). This CDR3 contains 17 residues. The CDR3 protein is CASSQTIGDRPNYEQYF. As DNA, the CDR3 is TGTGCCAGCAGCCAGACAATTGGGGACAGACCTAACTACGAGCAGTACTTC.

This clonotype was seen a few times. The V and J genes are TRBV5-1 and TRBJ1-2; 7 positions match TRBD1. Looked up from germline, CDR1 is SGHRS and CDR2 is YFSETQ. The CDR3 length is 16 residues. With V trimmed by 4 bases and J by 0 bases, 9 bases remained unmatched. CDR3 in amino acids: CASSPQGGQANYGYTF. In nucleotides, the CDR3 is TGCGCCAGCAGCCCACAAGGCGGACAGGCTAACTATGGCTACACCTTC.

The chain carries TRBV12-3 or TRBV12-4 and TRBJ1-2; D might be TRBD1 (6 bases). The ends were cut back, 3 bases at V and 8 bases at J, with 13 bases in the middle. The CDR3 has 13 residues. CDR3 sequence reads: CASSLQGPLGYTF. In DNA form, the CDR3 reads TGTGCCAGCAGTTTGCAGGGGCCACTGGGCTACACCTTC.

The gene calls are TRBV6-1 and TRBJ2-5, with D maybe TRBD2 (7 bases). Trimming cost V 5 bases and J 6 bases, with 19 bases left between them. The CDR3 extends over 15 amino acids. Germline V gene sequence: CDR1 MNHNS, CDR2 SASEGT. Written as DNA, the CDR3 is TGTGCCAGCAGTCCGGGACTAACAGGGATAAAGACCCAGTACTTC. The encoded protein is CASSPGLTGIKTQYF.